This T cell receptor beta chain was retrieved from a study of shared clonotypes between healthy human individuals. The V end was cut by 0 bases, the J end by 4 bases, with 9 bases between. The CDR3 contains 14 residues. Germline assignment: CDR1 MNHEY and CDR2 SVGAGI. Naive CD8 populations comprised CD45RO-negative cells positively selected for CCR7, excluding terminally differentiated effector memory CD45RA+ cells. TCRdb's table, derived via immunoSEQ multiplex PCR, lists solely in-frame clones and lacks some. The data show some 2,000,000 clones, with 85% to 95% seen just once and roughly 1% held by the top ten.

Material: naive CD8+ T cells sorted from blood. The receptor was derived from a man aged 18 to 29 in good health. This rearrangement joins TRBV6-5 to TRBJ2-5, with D maybe TRBD1 (5 bases). The CDR3 DNA is TGTGCCAGCAGTTACTCGGGGCAGGGAGAGACCCAGTACTTC. This encodes CASSYSGQGETQYF.